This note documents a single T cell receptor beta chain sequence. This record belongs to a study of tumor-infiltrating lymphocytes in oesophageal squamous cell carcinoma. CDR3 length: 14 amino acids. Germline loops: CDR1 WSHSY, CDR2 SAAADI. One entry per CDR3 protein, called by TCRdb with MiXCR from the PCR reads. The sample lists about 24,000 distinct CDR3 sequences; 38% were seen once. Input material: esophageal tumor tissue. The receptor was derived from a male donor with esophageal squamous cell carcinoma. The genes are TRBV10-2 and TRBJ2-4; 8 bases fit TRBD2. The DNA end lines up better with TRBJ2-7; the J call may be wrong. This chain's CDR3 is CASSDIGGDDEQYF. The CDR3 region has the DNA TGCGCCAGCAGTGATATCGGGGGGGACGACGAGCAGTACTTC.